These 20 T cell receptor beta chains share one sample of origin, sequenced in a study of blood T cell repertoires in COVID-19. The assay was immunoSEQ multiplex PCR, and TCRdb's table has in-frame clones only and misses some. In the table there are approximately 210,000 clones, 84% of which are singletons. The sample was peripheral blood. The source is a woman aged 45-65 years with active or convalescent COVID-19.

The CDR3 sequence is CATSRGLGSGELFF. As DNA, the CDR3 is TGTGCCACCAGCAGGGGACTGGGGTCCGGGGAGCTGTTTTTT. This sequence joins TRBV15 and TRBJ2-2, with a weak D call TRBD2 (6 bases). V was pared by 3 bases and J by 6 bases, with 11 bases between. The CDR3 runs to 14 residues. Germline assignment: CDR1 LNHNV and CDR2 YYDKDF (reference sequence).

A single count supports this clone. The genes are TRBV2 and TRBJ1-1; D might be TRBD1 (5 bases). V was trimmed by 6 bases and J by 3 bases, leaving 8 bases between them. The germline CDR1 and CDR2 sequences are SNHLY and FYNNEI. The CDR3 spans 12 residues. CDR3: CASRQDDTEAFF. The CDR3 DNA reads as TGTGCCAGCAGACAGGACGACACTGAAGCTTTCTTT. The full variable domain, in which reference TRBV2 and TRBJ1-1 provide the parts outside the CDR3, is EPEVTQTPSHQVTQMGQEVILRCVPISNHLYFYWYRQILGQKVEFLVSFYNNEISEKSEIFDDQFSVERPDGSNFTLKIRSTKLEDSAMYFCASRQDDTEAFFGQGTRLTVV.

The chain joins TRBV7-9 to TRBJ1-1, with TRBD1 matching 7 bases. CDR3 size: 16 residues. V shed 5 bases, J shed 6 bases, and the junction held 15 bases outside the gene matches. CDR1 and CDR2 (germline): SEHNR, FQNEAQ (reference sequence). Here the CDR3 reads CASSRDRARDISEAFF. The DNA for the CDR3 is TGTGCCAGCAGCCGCGACAGGGCTAGAGACATCTCTGAAGCTTTCTTT.

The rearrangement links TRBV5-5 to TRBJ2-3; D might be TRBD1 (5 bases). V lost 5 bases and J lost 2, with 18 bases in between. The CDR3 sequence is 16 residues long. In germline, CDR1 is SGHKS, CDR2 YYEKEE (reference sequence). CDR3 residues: CASRGAADLPTDTQYF. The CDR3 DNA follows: TGTGCCAGCAGAGGGGCGGCGGATCTTCCCACAGATACGCAGTATTTT.

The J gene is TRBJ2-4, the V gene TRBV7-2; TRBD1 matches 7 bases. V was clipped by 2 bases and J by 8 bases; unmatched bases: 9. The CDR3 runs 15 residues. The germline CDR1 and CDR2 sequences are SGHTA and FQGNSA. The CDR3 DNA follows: TGTGCCAGCAGCTTAAAAGACAGGGTAATTGACATTCAGTACTTC. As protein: CASSLKDRVIDIQYF. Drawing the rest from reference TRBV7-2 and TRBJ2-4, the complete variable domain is GAGVSQSPSNKVTEKGKDVELRCDPISGHTALYWYRQSLGQGLEFLIYFQGNSAPDKSGLPSDRFSAERTGGSVSTLTIQRTQQEDSAVYLCASSLKDRVIDIQYFGAGTRLSVL.

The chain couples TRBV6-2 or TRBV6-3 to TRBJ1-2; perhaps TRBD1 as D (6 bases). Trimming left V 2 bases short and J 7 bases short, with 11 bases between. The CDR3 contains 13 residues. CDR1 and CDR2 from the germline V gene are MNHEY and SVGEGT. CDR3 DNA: TGTGCCAGCAGTTACAACAGGGAGGGTGGCTACACCTTC. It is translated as CASSYNREGGYTF.

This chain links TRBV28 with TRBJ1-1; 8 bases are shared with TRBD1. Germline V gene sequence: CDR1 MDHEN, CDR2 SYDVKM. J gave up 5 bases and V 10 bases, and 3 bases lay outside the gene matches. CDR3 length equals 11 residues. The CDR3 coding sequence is TGTGCCATTCAGGGGGCAACTGAAGCTTTCTTT. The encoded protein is CAIQGATEAFF.

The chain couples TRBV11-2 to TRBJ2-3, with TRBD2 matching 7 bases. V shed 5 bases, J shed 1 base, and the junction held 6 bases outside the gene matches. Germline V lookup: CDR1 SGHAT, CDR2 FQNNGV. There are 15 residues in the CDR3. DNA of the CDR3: TGTGCCAGCAGCCGTAGCGGGCAAGGCACAGATACGCAGTATTTT. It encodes CASSRSGQGTDTQYF.

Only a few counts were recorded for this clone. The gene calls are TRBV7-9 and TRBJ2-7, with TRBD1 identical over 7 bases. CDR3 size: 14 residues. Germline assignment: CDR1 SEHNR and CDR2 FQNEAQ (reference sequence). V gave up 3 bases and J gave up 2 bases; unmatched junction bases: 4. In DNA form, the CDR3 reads TGTGCCAGCAGCTTTGGTGGACAGGCCTACGAGCAGTACTTC. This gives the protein CASSFGGQAYEQYF.

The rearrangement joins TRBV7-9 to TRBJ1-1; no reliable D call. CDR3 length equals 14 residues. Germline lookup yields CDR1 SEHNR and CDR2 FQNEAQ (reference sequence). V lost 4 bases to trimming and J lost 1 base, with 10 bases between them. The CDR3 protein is CASSSDTWNTEAFF. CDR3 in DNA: TGTGCCAGCAGCTCTGACACTTGGAACACTGAAGCTTTCTTT.

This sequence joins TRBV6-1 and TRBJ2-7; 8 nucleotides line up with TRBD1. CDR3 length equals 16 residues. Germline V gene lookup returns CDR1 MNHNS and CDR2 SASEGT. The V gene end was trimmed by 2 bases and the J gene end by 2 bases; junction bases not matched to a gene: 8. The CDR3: CASSERGQGTPYEQYV. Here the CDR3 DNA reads TGTGCCAGCAGTGAAAGAGGACAGGGAACTCCCTACGAGCAGTACGTC.

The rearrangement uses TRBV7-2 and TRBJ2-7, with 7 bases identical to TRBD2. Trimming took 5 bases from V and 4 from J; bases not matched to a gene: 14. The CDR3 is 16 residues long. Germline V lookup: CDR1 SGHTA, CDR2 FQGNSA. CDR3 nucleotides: TGTGCCAGCAGCCTGGCGGCGGGAGTAACCGGGTACGAGCAGTACTTC. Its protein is CASSLAAGVTGYEQYF.

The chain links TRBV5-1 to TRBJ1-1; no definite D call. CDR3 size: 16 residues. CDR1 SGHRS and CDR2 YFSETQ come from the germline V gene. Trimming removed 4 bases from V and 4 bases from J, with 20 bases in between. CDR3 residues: CASSPRTGRVGTEAFF. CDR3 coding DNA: TGCGCCAGCAGCCCACGAACGGGGAGGGTTGGCACTGAAGCTTTCTTT. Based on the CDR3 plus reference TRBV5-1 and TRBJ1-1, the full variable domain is KAGVTQTPRYLIKTRGQQVTLSCSPISGHRSVSWYQQTPGQGLQFLFEYFSETQRNKGNFPGRFSGRQFSNSRSEMNVSTLELGDSALYLCASSPRTGRVGTEAFFGQGTRLTVV.

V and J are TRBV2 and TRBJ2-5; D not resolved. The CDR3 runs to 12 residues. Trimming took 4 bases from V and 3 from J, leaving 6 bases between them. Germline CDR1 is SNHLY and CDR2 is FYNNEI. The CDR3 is CASSGYKETQYF. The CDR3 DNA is TGTGCCAGCAGTGGGTACAAAGAGACCCAGTACTTC.

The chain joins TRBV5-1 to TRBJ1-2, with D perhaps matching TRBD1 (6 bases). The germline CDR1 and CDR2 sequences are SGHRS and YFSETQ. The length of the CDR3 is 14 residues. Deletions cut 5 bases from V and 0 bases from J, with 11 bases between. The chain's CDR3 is CASRNGQTNYGYTF. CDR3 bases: TGCGCCAGCAGAAACGGACAGACTAACTATGGCTACACCTTC.

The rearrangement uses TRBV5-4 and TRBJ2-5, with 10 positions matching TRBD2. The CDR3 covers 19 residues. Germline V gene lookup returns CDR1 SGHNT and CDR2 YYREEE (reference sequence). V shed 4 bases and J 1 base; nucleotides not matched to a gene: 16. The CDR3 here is CASSPTRSSGSSVQETQYF. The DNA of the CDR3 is TGTGCCAGCAGCCCCACACGATCTAGCGGGAGTTCCGTCCAAGAGACCCAGTACTTC.

The CDR3 reads CSVRQGKSLDTQYF. The DNA for the CDR3 is TGCAGCGTTCGACAGGGAAAATCATTAGATACGCAGTATTTT. The chain recombines TRBV29-1 with TRBJ2-3; TRBD1 matches 7 bases. CDR1 is SQVTM and CDR2 is ANQGSEA in the germline V gene. This CDR3 has 14 amino acids. Trimming removed 5 bases from V and 5 bases from J; junction bases left unmatched: 10.

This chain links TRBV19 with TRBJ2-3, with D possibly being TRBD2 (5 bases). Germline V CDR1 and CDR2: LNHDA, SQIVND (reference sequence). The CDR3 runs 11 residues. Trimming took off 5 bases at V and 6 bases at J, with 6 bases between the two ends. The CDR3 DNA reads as TGTGCCAGTAGTTCGGGGGATACGCAGTATTTT. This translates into CASSSGDTQYF.

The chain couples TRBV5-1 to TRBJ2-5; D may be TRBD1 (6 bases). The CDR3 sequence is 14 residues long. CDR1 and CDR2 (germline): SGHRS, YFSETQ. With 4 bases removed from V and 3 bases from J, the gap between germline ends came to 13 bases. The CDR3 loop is CASSSGQNKETQYF. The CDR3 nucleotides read TGCGCCAGCAGCAGCGGACAGAACAAAGAGACCCAGTACTTC.

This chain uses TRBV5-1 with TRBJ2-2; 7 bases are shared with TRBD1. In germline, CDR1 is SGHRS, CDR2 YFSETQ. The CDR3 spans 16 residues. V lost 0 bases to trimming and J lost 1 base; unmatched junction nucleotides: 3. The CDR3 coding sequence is TGCGCCAGCAGCTTGGGTTGGACAGGGAACACCGGGGAGCTGTTTTTT. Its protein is CASSLGWTGNTGELFF.